These T cell receptor beta chains were read from a single sample in a study of human T cells and chemical hapten exposure. From the RACE reads, TCRdb called clonotypes with MiXCR, one entry per CDR3 protein. The sample consists of roughly 200,000 distinct CDR3 sequences, under 30% of them appearing once. This specimen consisted of whole blood, obtained in connection with sensitization to the hapten diphenylcyclopropenone (DPC). The receptors were gathered from a woman in her forties with alopecia areata. Some clones in this sample may be carry-over from other donors' samples. Each CDR3 is given with its conserved first and last residue. D genes are given only for firm matches. Clone size is shown for a subset of rows, as once, few, many or a class of expanded clone.

TRBV6-2/TRBV6-3	NA	TRBJ2-2	TRBD2	CASRPPGTSGSGELFF	TGTGCCAGCAGACCCCCGGGGACTAGCGGGTCCGGGGAGCTGTTTTTT
TRBV6-5	NA	TRBJ2-7	TRBD1	CASRLRDRGHYEQYF	TGTGCCAGCAGGCTCCGGGACAGGGGTCACTACGAGCAGTACTTC
TRBV29-1	few	TRBJ2-3	NA	CSVAPGRFMGTQYF	TGCAGCGTTGCCCCAGGACGGTTCATGGGTACGCAGTATTTT
TRBV7-9	few	TRBJ2-7	NA	CASSSPGGAGQSKYEQYF	TGTGCCAGCAGCTCCCCAGGGGGGGCAGGACAATCCAAGTACGAGCAGTACTTC
TRBV12-3/TRBV12-4	few	TRBJ2-7	NA	CASSRRELLSYEQYF	TGTGCCAGCAGCAGGAGGGAGTTACTTTCCTACGAGCAGTACTTC
TRBV7-2	NA	TRBJ1-5	TRBD1	CASSLGHRDRGSLNQPQHF	TGTGCCAGCAGCTTAGGTCATCGGGACAGGGGGAGCCTCAATCAGCCCCAGCATTTT
TRBV11-2	few	TRBJ2-2	NA	CASSLGPPTFPGELFF	TGTGCCAGCAGCTTAGGTCCCCCGACCTTTCCCGGGGAGCTGTTTTTT
TRBV18	NA	TRBJ2-3	NA	CASSPQDSQRGDTQYF	TGTGCCAGCTCACCCCAGGACTCCCAACGGGGAGATACGCAGTATTTT
TRBV29-1	many	TRBJ2-1	TRBD1	CSVRGGNSYNEQFF	TGCAGCGTTCGAGGGGGCAACTCCTACAATGAGCAGTTCTTC
TRBV25-1	few	TRBJ2-7	TRBD1	CASSGTGAREQYF	TGTGCCAGCAGTGGGACAGGGGCCCGCGAGCAGTACTTC
TRBV28	few	TRBJ2-3	TRBD2	CASSSGRADTQYF	TGTGCCAGCAGTAGCGGGAGGGCAGATACGCAGTATTTT
TRBV7-6	NA	TRBJ2-5	NA	CASSLPASSGPQYF	TGTGCCAGCAGCCTCCCCGCTAGCTCGGGGCCCCAGTACTTC
TRBV12-5	NA	TRBJ2-5	TRBD2	CASARTSSQETQYF	TGTGCTAGTGCCAGGACTAGCAGCCAAGAGACCCAGTACTTC
TRBV20-1	few	TRBJ2-1	NA	CSATRAGPSYNEQFF	TGCAGTGCTACCCGGGCGGGACCCTCCTACAATGAGCAGTTCTTC
TRBV28	few	TRBJ2-7	NA	CASSYEVQTYEQYF	TGTGCCAGCAGTTATGAAGTTCAGACCTACGAGCAGTACTTC
TRBV10-3	many	TRBJ2-7	TRBD2	CAISEQRTSGNYEQYF	TGTGCCATCAGTGAGCAGAGGACTAGCGGGAACTACGAGCAGTACTTC
TRBV27	NA	TRBJ2-2	TRBD2	CASRLAGANTGELFF	TGTGCCAGCCGACTAGCGGGAGCGAACACCGGGGAGCTGTTTTTT
TRBV11-2	few	TRBJ2-1	NA	CASHLAGSSYNEQFF	TGTGCCAGCCACCTAGCCGGGAGCTCCTACAATGAGCAGTTCTTC
TRBV4-3	NA	TRBJ2-2	TRBD2	CASSQGWTSGSSGELFF	TGCGCCAGCAGCCAAGGCTGGACTAGCGGGAGTTCCGGGGAGCTGTTTTTT
TRBV4-2	NA	TRBJ1-4	TRBD1	CASSQGQGSEKLFF	TGTGCCAGCAGCCAAGGACAGGGAAGTGAAAAACTGTTTTTT
TRBV20-1	NA	TRBJ1-2	NA	CSAHPLGGGYTF	TGCAGTGCTCACCCATTGGGGGGAGGCTACACCTTC
TRBV21-1	few	TRBJ1-6	NA	CASSCSPLHF	TGTGCCAGTAGCTGCTCACCCCTCCACTTT
TRBV6-6	many	TRBJ2-1	NA	CASSRSNEQFF	TGTGCCAGCAGCCGTTCGAATGAGCAGTTCTTC
TRBV20-1	NA	TRBJ2-7	NA	CSARSSYEQYF	TGCAGTGCTAGAAGCTCTTACGAGCAGTACTTC
TRBV21-1	NA	TRBJ1-5	NA	CASSTRTGGFQPQHF	TGTGCCAGCAGCACCCGGACAGGGGGCTTTCAGCCCCAGCATTTT
TRBV5-6	once	TRBJ2-7	TRBD2	CASSLGLAGREQYF	TGTGCCAGCAGCTTGGGACTAGCGGGTCGTGAGCAGTACTTC
TRBV4-2	once	TRBJ1-2	NA	CASSQEVTTPGYGYTF	TGTGCCAGCAGCCAAGAAGTAACTACCCCCGGCTATGGCTACACCTTC
TRBV18	NA	TRBJ1-1	TRBD1	CASSPTTGDTEAFF	TGTGCCAGCTCACCGACGACAGGGGACACTGAAGCTTTCTTT
TRBV25-1	few	TRBJ1-6	TRBD1	CASSADREVYSPLHF	TGTGCCAGCAGTGCCGACAGGGAGGTATATTCACCCCTCCACTTT
TRBV5-1	NA	TRBJ2-2	TRBD1	CASSLGQGAPRELFF	TGCGCCAGCAGCTTGGGTCAGGGGGCGCCTAGGGAGCTGTTTTTT
TRBV7-2	NA	TRBJ2-3	NA	CASSLGAPGDTQYF	TGTGCCAGCAGCTTAGGAGCCCCCGGGGATACGCAGTATTTT
TRBV12-3/TRBV12-4	NA	TRBJ2-5	NA	CASTIRPGAGIPETQYF	TGTGCCAGCACCATACGACCGGGGGCGGGAATCCCCGAGACCCAGTACTTC
TRBV20-1	few	TRBJ2-6	NA	CSAPTSGANVLTF	TGCAGTGCTCCTACGTCTGGGGCCAACGTCCTGACTTTC
TRBV14	few	TRBJ2-7	TRBD2	CASSRTSGREEQYF	TGTGCCAGCAGCCGGACTAGCGGGAGGGAGGAGCAGTACTTC
TRBV12-3/TRBV12-4	few	TRBJ2-2	NA	CASRLETGELFF	TGTGCCAGCAGACTAGAAACCGGGGAGCTGTTTTTT
TRBV28	few	TRBJ1-2	NA	CASSSASDLYGYTF	TGTGCCAGCAGTTCGGCCTCAGATCTCTATGGCTACACCTTC
TRBV5-6	few	TRBJ2-3	NA	CASSGRSILSTDTQYF	TGTGCCAGCAGCGGCCGAAGTATTCTAAGCACAGATACGCAGTATTTT